This record concerns one T cell receptor (beta chain) sequence. The sample belongs to a study of blood T cells in healthy people across ages. Donors were systemically healthy Caucasian individuals from Russia aged roughly 6 to 95 years. Every sample yielded at least 6 million isolated PBMCs. Next came a second PCR, run for about 7 to 11 cycles, which used a sample-barcoded 5' primer along with a J-beta primer mix. A template-switch adaptor containing 12 random nucleotides labeled each cDNA molecule. One entry per CDR3 protein results from TCRdb running MiXCR on the 5' RACE reads. The sample includes 850,000 to 1,300,000 distinct CDR3 sequences, less than 50% of them seen just once. The CDR3 runs to 18 residues. The V end lost 4 bases, the J end lost 0 bases, and 16 bases lay between the germline ends. CDR1 is MNHNS and CDR2 is SASEGT in the germline V gene.

V gene TRBV6-1 combines with J gene TRBJ2-6; D call uncertain. Sequencing was performed on blood. This TCR was recovered from a woman aged 60 to 75 in good health. CDR3 sequence (DNA): TGTGCCAGCAGTGTAGGGTCTCTAGTAAGCTCTGGGGCCAACGTCCTGACTTTC. Residues: CASSVGSLVSSGANVLTF.